Sequencing of this T cell receptor (beta chain) was carried out in a study of blood T cell repertoires in COVID-19. Looked up from germline, CDR1 is SGHNT and CDR2 is YYREEE (reference sequence). This CDR3 contains 17 residues. The V end was cut by 6 bases, the J end by 3 bases, with 21 bases between. Recruited during active infection, patients (from Seattle) were subsequently followed longitudinally. Original methodology: Amplification of reference gene primers was used by the study to estimate nucleated cell counts. Data came from immunoSEQ multiplex PCR; TCRdb stores just in-frame clones and leaves some out. V, J and clone size were drawn from that table, and D and trimming were deduced from the DNA. The sample has about 530,000 clones; about 89% are singletons.

The sequence derives from a woman in her forties or fifties with COVID-19, enrolled during active disease. The rearrangement joins TRBV5-4 to TRBJ2-2; D is perhaps TRBD2 (7 bases). The sample consisted of peripheral blood. This chain's CDR3 is CASTSAAGGGDTGELFF. The CDR3 DNA reads TGTGCCAGCACCTCGGCCGCAGGAGGGGGGGACACCGGGGAGCTGTTTTTT.